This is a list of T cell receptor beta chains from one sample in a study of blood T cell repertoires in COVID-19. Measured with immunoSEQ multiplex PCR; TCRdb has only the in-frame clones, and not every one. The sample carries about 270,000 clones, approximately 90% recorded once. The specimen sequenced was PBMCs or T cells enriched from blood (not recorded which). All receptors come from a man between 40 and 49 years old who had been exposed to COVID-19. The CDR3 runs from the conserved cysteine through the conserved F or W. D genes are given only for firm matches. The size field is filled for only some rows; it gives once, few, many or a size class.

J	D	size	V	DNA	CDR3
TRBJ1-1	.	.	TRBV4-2	TGTGCCAGCAGCCAGGAACGGACAGCGAACACTGAAGCTTTCTTT	CASSQERTANTEAFF
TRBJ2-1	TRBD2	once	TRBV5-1	TGCGCCAGCAGCTTGGGGACTAGCGGACACAATGAGCAGTTCTTC	CASSLGTSGHNEQFF
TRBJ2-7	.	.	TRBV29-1	TGCAGCGTGTTTACGGGTACCTACGAGCAGTACTTC	CSVFTGTYEQYF
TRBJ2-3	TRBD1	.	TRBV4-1	TGCGCCAGCAGCCAAGGACAGGGTTACACAGATACGCAGTATTTT	CASSQGQGYTDTQYF
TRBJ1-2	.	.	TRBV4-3	TGCGCCAGCAGCCAAACACGACATTACATTTATGGCTACACCTTC	CASSQTRHYIYGYTF
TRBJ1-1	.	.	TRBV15	TGTGCCACCAGCATCCGAAGCGGGGGAGGGGGTGAGTTCTTT	CATSIRSGGGGEFF
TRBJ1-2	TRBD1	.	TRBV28	TGTGCCAGCAGTTTGGGACAGTCAAGAGGAGGCTACACCTTC	CASSLGQSRGGYTF
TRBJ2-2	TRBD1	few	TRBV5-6	TGTGCCAGCACCCAAACCGGGACAGGTTCCACCGGGGAGCTGTTTTTT	CASTQTGTGSTGELFF
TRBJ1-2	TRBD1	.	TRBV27	TGTGCCAGCAGTCTCGGACAGGGCGGCTACACCTTC	CASSLGQGGYTF
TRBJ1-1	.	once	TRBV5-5	TGTGCCAGCAGCTTGTTCCAGTTATTTGGCACTGAAGCTTTCTTT	CASSLFQLFGTEAFF
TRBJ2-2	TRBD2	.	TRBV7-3	TGTGCCAGCAGCTCCCGGACTAGCGGGAGTATCGGGGAGCTGTTTTTT	CASSSRTSGSIGELFF
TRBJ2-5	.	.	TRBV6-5	TGTGCCAGCAGTACGCGGGTGCGGGAGACCCAGTACTTC	CASSTRVRETQYF
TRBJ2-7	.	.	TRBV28	TGTGCCAGCAGTCCCGACAGGCCCTACGAGCAGTACTTC	CASSPDRPYEQYF
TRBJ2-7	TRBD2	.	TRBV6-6	TGTGCCAGCAGTAGGGGACTAACGGCCTCCTACGAGCAGTACTTC	CASSRGLTASYEQYF
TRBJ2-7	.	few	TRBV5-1	TGCGCCAGCAGCTTGGGAGTGGACAGAAACTCCTACGAGCAGTACTTC	CASSLGVDRNSYEQYF
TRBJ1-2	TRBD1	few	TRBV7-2	TGTGCCAGCAGCTTATTGGGACAGGGGCGTGGCTACACCTTC	CASSLLGQGRGYTF
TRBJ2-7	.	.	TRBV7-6	TGTGCCAGCAGCTTAGAGCCACAGGATACCTACGAGCAGTACTTC	CASSLEPQDTYEQYF
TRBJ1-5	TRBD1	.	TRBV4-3	TGCGCCAGCAGCCAAGGGACAGGGGGCCAGCCCCAGCATTTT	CASSQGTGGQPQHF
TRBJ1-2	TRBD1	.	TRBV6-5	TGTGCCAGCAACCCTAGGACAGGGGCAGTGAATGGCTACACCTTC	CASNPRTGAVNGYTF
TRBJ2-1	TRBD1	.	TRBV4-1	TGCGCCAGCAGCCGACGACAGGGGGCGATTTCCCATGAGCAGTTCTTC	CASSRRQGAISHEQFF
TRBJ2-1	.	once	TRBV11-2	TGTGCCAGCAGCTTAGGCGTCAGGGTCCCATACAATGAGCAGTTCTTC	CASSLGVRVPYNEQFF
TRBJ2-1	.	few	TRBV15	TGTGCCACCAGCATCCGGAATGAGCAGTTCTTC	CATSIRNEQFF
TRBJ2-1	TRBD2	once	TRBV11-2	TGTGCCAGCAGCGCAACTAGCGGGAGAACTTACAATGAGCAGTTCTTC	CASSATSGRTYNEQFF
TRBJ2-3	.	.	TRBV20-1	TGCAGTGCTAGTAGCCAGGATGGGGCTGATACGCAGTATTTT	CSASSQDGADTQYF
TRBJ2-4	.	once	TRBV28	TGTGCCAGCAGTTTAACGGACAGTAAAAACATTCAGTACTTC	CASSLTDSKNIQYF
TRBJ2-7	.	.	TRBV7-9	TGTGCCAGCAGCATTGAGGAGCAGTACTTC	CASSIEEQYF
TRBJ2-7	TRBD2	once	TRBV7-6	TGTGCCAGCAGCTTAGTGCTAGCGGGAGCCTACGAGCAGTACTTC	CASSLVLAGAYEQYF
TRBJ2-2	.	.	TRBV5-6	TGTGCCAGCAGCTTGTATAGGGGTGCGGACACCGGGGAGCTGTTTTTT	CASSLYRGADTGELFF
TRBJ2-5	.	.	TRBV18	TGTGCCAGCTCACCTAATCAAGAGACCCAGTACTTC	CASSPNQETQYF
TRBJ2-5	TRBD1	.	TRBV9	TGTGCCAGCAGCGCGACAGGGGGGTTTGGAGAGACCCAGTACTTC	CASSATGGFGETQYF
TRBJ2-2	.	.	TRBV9	TGTGCCAGCAGCTTAGGGGGAGGGGTAAACACCGGGGAGCTGTTTTTT	CASSLGGGVNTGELFF